This TCR beta chain was observed in a study of shared clonotypes between healthy human individuals. Regarding the study as a whole: Estimated richness was generally greater in naive than memory subsets.

Looked up from germline, CDR1 is LNHNV and CDR2 is YYDKDF (reference sequence). Trimming removed 7 bases from V and 0 bases from J, with 16 bases in between. This CDR3 is 17 amino acids long. Donors comprised healthy HIV-negative adults lacking recent acute infections or vaccinations. Comment on this clone: Its antigen is still unknown.

Using immunoSEQ multiplex PCR, the repertoire was profiled, and TCRdb retains in-frame clones only, with some absent. Among approximately 2.4 million clones listed, approximately 94% were seen once. The sequencing input was naive CD4+ T cells sorted from blood. Sample subset: CD45RA+ positively selected. The rearrangement joins TRBV15 to TRBJ2-6; tentatively, D is TRBD1 (6 bases). This clonotype was sampled from a man aged 18 to 30 in good health. CDR3 DNA sequence: TGTGCCACCATTCCGGGACACACCTTCTCTGGGGCCAACGTCCTGACTTTC. Encoded protein: CATIPGHTFSGANVLTF.